This TCR beta chain was captured by sequencing in a study of T cell responses to AZD1222 COVID-19 vaccine. V was shortened by 0 bases and J by 4 bases, with 12 bases between the two germline ends. The CDR3 runs to 15 residues. Germline V gene lookup returns CDR1 LGHDT and CDR2 YNNKEL (reference sequence). This clone has only one observation. What it binds is unknown. The repertoire was sequenced with immunoSEQ multiplex PCR; TCRdb's copy has only in-frame clones and lacks some. The profile shows 99,000 or so clones, more than 75% of them singletons. Study-wide results and limits: No repertoire was sampled before or during the peak T cell response, only after it.

Sequenced material: peripheral blood, taken on day 0 of AZD1222 vaccination. The receptor was derived from an adult in good health. The chain links TRBV3-1 (or the pseudogene TRBV3-2) to TRBJ1-2, with no clear D. DNA of the CDR3: TGTGCCAGCAGCCAAGATGCCGGGCGGTCCTATGGCTACACCTTC. Residues: CASSQDAGRSYGYTF.